The clone carrying this T cell receptor (beta chain) was seen more than once but under ten times. Original processing methods: By means of reference gene primer amplification, nucleated cell counts were estimated. Generated by immunoSEQ multiplex PCR, the TCRdb table keeps only in-frame clones and is missing some. That table supplies the V and J calls and clone size; D and trimming were determined from the DNA. The sample lists 250,000 or so clones, approximately 89% occurring once. V lost 3 bases and J 4 bases, leaving 9 bases between the germline ends. Germline-derived CDR1 and CDR2 are SGHAT and FQNNGV. The CDR3 has 13 amino acids. The data originate from a study of blood T cell repertoires in COVID-19. About the research overall: Italy, Spain and the United States were the sources of the convalescent and acute COVID-19 samples. T cells, B-cell-depleted T cells, or PBMCs provided the cDNA or gDNA that served as material.

The sequenced sample was peripheral blood. The receptor was isolated from a man aged 40-49 years with active or convalescent COVID-19. V is TRBV11-2 and J is TRBJ1-1, with a tentative D call TRBD1 (5 bases). The CDR3 spells CASSFGGGTEAFF. The CDR3 region has the DNA TGTGCCAGCAGCTTTGGGGGAGGCACTGAAGCTTTCTTT.